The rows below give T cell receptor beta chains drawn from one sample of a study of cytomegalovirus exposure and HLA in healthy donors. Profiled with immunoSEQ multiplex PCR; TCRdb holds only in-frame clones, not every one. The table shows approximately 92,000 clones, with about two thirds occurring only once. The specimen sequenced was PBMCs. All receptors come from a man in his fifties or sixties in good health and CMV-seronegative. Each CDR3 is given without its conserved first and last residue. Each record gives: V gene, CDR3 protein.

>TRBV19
ASSISQATGRETQY
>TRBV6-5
ASSRTGPNEQY
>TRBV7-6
ASSLSDRPSYEQY
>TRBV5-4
ASSLEVGNTYEQY
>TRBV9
ASSIGPGQGDEQY
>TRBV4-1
ASSQESGSYGYP
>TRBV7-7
ASSPQTSGIDGELF
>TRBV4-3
ASSHVRLAGENIQY
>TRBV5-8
ASSRSSGGQETQY
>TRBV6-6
ASSPNYNEQF
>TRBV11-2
ASSFSGSYNEQF
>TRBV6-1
ASSEKLGLAGDAY
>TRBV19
ASSDTGGTGELF
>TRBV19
ASGQGTGIETQY
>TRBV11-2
ASSRGQGEQY
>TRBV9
ASSVSSAGELF
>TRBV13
ASSKGQGAGGANVLT
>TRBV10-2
ATQTLGPGNTIY
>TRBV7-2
ASSLESASLGQGDEQY
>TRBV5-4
ASSLGQGVQF
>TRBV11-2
ASSLLQAETQY
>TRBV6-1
ASVFGIPNEKLF
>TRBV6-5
ASSATGGEAEAF
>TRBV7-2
ASSLRQGRYEQY
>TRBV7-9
ASSPDMSSGNTIY
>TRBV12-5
ASVRTGGVGNTIY
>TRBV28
ASSSPQATGANVLT
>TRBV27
ASSPGNEQF
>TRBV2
ASSLTESYEQY
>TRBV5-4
ASSSGGASEKLF
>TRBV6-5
ASSYGQGTNEQY
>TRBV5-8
ASSALVGEAF
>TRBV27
ASSLSAGKNEQF
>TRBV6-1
ASSRQDLEVEQF
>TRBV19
ASSGSNQPQH
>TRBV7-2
ASSLGEGQPQH
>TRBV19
ASSSRSNQPQH